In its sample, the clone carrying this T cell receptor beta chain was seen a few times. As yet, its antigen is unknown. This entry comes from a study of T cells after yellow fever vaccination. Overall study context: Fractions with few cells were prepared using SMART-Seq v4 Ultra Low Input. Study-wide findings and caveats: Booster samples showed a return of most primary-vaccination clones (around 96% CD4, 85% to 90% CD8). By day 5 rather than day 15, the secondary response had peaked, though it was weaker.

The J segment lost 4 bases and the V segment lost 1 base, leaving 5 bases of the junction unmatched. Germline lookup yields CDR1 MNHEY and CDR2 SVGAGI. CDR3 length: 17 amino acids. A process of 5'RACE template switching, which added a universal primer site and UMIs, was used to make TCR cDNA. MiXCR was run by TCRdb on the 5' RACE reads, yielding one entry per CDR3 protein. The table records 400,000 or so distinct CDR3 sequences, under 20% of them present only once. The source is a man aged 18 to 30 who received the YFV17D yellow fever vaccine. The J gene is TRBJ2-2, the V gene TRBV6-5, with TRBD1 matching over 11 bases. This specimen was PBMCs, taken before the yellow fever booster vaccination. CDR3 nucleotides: TGTGCCAGCAGTTACTTACCCGGGACAGGGGGCACCGGGGAGCTGTTTTTT. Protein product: CASSYLPGTGGTGELFF.